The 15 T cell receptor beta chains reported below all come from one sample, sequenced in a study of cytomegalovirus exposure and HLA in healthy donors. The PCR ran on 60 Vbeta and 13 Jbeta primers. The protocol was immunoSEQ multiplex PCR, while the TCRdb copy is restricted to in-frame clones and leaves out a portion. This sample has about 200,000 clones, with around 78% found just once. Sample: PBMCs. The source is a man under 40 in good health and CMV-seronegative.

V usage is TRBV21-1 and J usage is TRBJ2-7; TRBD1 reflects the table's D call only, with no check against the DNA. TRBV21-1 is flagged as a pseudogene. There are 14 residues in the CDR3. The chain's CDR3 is CASSRGQANYEQYF. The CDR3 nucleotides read TGTGCCAGCAGCAGGGGACAGGCCAACTACGAGCAGTACTTC.

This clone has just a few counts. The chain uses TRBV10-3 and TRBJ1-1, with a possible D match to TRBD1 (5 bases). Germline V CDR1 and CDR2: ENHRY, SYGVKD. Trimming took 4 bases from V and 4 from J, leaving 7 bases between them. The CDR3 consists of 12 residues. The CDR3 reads CAISGQGTEAFF. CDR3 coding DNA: TGTGCCATCAGTGGCCAGGGCACTGAAGCTTTCTTT.

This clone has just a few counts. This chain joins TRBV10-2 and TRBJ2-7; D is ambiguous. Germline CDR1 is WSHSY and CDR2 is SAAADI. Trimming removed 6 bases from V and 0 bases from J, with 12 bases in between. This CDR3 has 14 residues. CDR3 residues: CASRTSPSSYEQYF. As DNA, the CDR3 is TGCGCCAGCAGAACTTCTCCGAGCTCCTACGAGCAGTACTTC.

CDR3 region: CASSFGGSYEQYF. In DNA form, the CDR3 reads TGTGCCAGCAGTTTCGGAGGGTCCTACGAGCAGTACTTC. The genes are TRBV5-6 and TRBJ2-7, with D perhaps TRBD2 (6 bases). V was pared by 5 bases and J by 1 base, with 10 bases between. This CDR3 is 13 amino acids long. The germline V gene encodes CDR1 SGHDT and CDR2 YYEEEE.

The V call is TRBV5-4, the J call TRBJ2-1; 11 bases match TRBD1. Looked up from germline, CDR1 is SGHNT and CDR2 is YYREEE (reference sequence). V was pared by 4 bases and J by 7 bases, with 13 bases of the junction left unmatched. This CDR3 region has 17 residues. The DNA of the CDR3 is TGTGCCAGCAGCGCCGTGGGTGGGACAGGGGGTTGGAATGAGCAGTTCTTC. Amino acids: CASSAVGGTGGWNEQFF.

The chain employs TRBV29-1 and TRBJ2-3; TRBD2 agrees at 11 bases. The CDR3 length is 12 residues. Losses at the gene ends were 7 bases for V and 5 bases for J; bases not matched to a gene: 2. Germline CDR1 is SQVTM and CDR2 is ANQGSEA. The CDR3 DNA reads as TGCAGCGGCGGACTAGCGGGAGATACGCAGTATTTT. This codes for CSGGLAGDTQYF.

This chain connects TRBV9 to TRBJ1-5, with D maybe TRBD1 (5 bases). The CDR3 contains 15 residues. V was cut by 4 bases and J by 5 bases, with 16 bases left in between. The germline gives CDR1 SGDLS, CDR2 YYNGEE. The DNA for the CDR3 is TGTGCCAGCAGCTCTCAGTCGGGGGGGGATCAGCCCCAGCATTTT. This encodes CASSSQSGGDQPQHF.

The CDR3 region has the DNA TGTGCCATCAGTGAGTACGTGACAAGGAATGAAAAACTGTTTTTT. It encodes CAISEYVTRNEKLFF. The chain is built from TRBV10-3 and TRBJ1-4; D is undetermined. Germline assignment: CDR1 ENHRY and CDR2 SYGVKD. The CDR3 totals 15 residues. The V end was cut by 1 base, the J end by 5 bases, with 11 bases between.

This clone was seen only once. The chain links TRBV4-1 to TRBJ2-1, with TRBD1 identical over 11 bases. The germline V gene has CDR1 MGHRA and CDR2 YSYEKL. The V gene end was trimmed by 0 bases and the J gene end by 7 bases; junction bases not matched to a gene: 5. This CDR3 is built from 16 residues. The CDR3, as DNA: TGCGCCAGCAGCCAAGATCTGGGACAGGGGGTAAATGAGCAGTTCTTC. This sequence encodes CASSQDLGQGVNEQFF.

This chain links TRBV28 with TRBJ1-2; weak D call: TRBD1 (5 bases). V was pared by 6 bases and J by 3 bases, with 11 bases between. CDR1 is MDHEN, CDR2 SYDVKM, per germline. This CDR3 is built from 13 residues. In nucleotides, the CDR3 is TGTGCCAGCAGGCCTCTAGGGGACTATGGCTACACCTTC. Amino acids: CASRPLGDYGYTF.

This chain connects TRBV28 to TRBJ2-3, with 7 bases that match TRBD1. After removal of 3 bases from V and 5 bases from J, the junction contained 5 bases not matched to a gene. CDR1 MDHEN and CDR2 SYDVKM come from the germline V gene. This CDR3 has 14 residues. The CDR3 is CASSFYRGEDTQYF. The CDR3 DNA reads TGTGCCAGCAGTTTTTACAGGGGAGAAGATACGCAGTATTTT.

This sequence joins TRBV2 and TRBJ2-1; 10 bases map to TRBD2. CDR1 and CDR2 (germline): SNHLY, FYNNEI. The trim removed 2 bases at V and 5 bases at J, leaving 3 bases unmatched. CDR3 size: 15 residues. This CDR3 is CASSEHLAGDNEQFF. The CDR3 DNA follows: TGTGCCAGCAGTGAACATCTAGCGGGAGACAATGAGCAGTTCTTC. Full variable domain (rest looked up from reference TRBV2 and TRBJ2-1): EPEVTQTPSHQVTQMGQEVILRCVPISNHLYFYWYRQILGQKVEFLVSFYNNEISEKSEIFDDQFSVERPDGSNFTLKIRSTKLEDSAMYFCASSEHLAGDNEQFFGPGTRLTVL.

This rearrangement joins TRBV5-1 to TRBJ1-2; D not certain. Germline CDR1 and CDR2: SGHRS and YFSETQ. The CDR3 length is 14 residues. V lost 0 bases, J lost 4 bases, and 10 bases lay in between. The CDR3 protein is CASSLVQASYGYTF. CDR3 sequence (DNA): TGCGCCAGCAGCTTGGTCCAGGCCAGCTATGGCTACACCTTC.

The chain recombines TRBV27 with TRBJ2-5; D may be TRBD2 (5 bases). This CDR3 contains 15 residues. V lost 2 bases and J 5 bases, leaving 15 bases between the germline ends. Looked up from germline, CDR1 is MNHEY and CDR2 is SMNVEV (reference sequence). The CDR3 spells CASSLRGGRWETQYF. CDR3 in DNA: TGTGCCAGCAGTTTAAGAGGAGGCCGGTGGGAGACCCAGTACTTC.

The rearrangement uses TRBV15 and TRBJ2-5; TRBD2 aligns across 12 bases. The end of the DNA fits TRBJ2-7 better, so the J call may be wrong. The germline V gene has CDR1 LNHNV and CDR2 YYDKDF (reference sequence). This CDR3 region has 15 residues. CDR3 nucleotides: TGTGCCACCAGCAGAGGACTAGCGGGGGCCTACGAGCAGTACTTC. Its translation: CATSRGLAGAYEQYF.